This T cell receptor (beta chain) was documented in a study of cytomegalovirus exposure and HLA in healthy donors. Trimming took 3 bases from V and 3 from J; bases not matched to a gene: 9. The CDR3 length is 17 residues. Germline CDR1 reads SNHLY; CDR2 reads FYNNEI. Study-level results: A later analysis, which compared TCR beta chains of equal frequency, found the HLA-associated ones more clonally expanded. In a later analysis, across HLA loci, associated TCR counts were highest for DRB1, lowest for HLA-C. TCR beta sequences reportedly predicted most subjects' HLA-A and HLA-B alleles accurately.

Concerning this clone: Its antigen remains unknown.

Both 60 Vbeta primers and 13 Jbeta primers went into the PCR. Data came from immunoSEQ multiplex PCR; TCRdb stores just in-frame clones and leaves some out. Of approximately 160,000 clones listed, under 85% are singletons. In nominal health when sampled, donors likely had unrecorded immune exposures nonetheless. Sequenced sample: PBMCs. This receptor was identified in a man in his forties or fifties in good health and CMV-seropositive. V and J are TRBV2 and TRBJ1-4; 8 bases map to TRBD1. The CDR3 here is CASSDLDRVVANEKLFF. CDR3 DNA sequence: TGTGCCAGCAGTGACCTGGACAGGGTTGTTGCTAATGAAAAACTGTTTTTT.